This T cell receptor beta chain was obtained from a study of shared clonotypes between healthy human individuals (dated by TCRdb to the early 2020s). The study in broad terms: The cohort comprised two women and a few men aged 18 to 49 years. Each donor's leukapheresis produced roughly between about 0.8 and 8.9 billion PBMCs. For each donor, three plates each were used for CD4 naive and CD4 memory, two plates were used for CD8 naive, and one plate was used for CD8 memory. Blood TCR repertoires of roughly 5 healthy adults were deeply sequenced to estimate repertoire size and the extent of clonotype sharing between individuals. Libraries were prepared and TCR repertoires were sequenced by different laboratories using diverse techniques, in order to increase sequencing depth and limit assay-specific biases.

TCR CDR3 regions were amplified from genomic DNA by multiplex PCR using the deep immunoSEQ assay. Extracted genomic DNA from each cell subset was spread evenly across all wells of several immunoSEQ 96-well plates, with each plate serving as a replicate. For sorted subsets, each replicate PCR was loaded with 200 ng genomic DNA, equivalent to 25,000 to 30,000 T cell genomes. The purified libraries were quantified using a Qubit 3.0 fluorometer, sized with a Bioanalyzer 2100, and then quantified again using the KAPA Library Quantification kit. A separate single-read 150-cycle Illumina NextSeq 550 flow cell was used to sequence each immunoSEQ 96-well plate. The authors' analysis ran thus. Because the immunoSEQ output included only junctional sequences and no quality scores, the filtering could not be the same as the filtering used for full-length reads. Sequences were annotated with PyIR, a Python wrapper for IgBLAST v1.9, using IMGT germline references to assign V/J genes and CDR3. Any read was removed if the V/J assignment was weak (E-value above 1e-6), the CDR3 was missing, or the read contained stop codons, out-of-frame junctions, or ambiguous translated residues. A V3J clonotype was defined by an identical inferred V gene, J gene, and CDR3 amino acid sequence. Percentage overlap between repertoires was calculated by dividing the number of shared unique clonotypes by the size of the smaller repertoire. Richness of each repertoire was evaluated using RTK rarefaction, the Chao1 estimator, and Recon v2.1 estimates of unobserved clonotypes. Generation probabilities for all TCRbeta clonotypes obtained by the gDNA method from a handful of donors were computed using OLGA. What TCRdb holds here is the immuneACCESS table cut down to in-frame rearrangements. Part of the clones is not present; checked against another copy, under half of the missing clones reflect an unresolved V gene, and the others are unexplained. V, J and clone size are those of that table, while D and trimming were read from the DNA. The sample yields about 2.5 million clones; just under 95% were counted once. Approximately 0.41% of the sample rests with the top ten.

A word on this clone: Which antigen it targets is not known. No base quality values were provided; no much bigger clone lies one nucleotide off.

The donors were healthy, HIV-negative adults with no recently reported acute infections or vaccinations. Every donor was a Caucasian adult residing in Nashville, Tennessee, USA. CD4+ T cells were enriched by magnetic negative selection; naive cells were then positively selected on CD45RA, and the negative fraction formed the memory subset. After blood collection by leukapheresis, PBMCs were isolated using Ficoll-Histopaque density gradient centrifugation and then cryopreserved in the vapor phase of liquid nitrogen. Analytical flow cytometry was used to check the purity and quantity of each magnetically sorted T cell population. From each sorted fraction, genomic DNA was isolated and quantified by UV absorbance on a Nanodrop 2000c. Study-wide findings and limitations: Even with the large sequencing depth, rarefaction of the sorted-subset datasets indicated that sequencing was incomplete. Sampling was restricted to blood, and TCR repertoires in tissue are likely to differ from TCR repertoires in blood. Estimated clonotype richness was generally larger for naive than for memory subsets. Based on pairwise subsampling, the degree of clonotype sharing among donors was expected to be affected by sequencing depth. Higher generation probabilities were observed for clonotypes shared by all four sorted-subset donors than for non-shared clonotypes. The small number of donors limited the genetic and exposure-history diversity represented. Approximately 4.8% of naive CD4, 3.5% of naive CD8, roughly 2.5% of memory CD4, and more than 0.35% of memory CD8 clonotypes were shared across a few donors.

The source is a man between 18 and 35 years old in good health. Some clones in this sample may be carry-over from other donors' samples. The specimen sequenced was naive CD4+ T cells from PBMCs. The label giving this sample's cell subset or site can be read as: CD45RA+ positively selected.

The CDR3 in this case is CASTRQGSQPQHF. The DNA sequence reads TGTGCCAGTACTAGACAGGGGAGTCAGCCCCAGCATTTT. The chain is encoded by TRBV19 joined to TRBJ1-5; the central 8 bases match TRBD1. The CDR3 numbers 13 residues from cysteine through phenylalanine. Of the read, only the CDR3 DNA is kept; its 39 bases are in frame from base 1. Here V drops 7 bases and J drops 6 bases, and the junction holds 5 bases not matched to any gene. The germline V gene (reference sequence) specifies LNHDA as CDR1 and SQIVND as CDR2. This CDR3, with the reference TRBV19 and TRBJ1-5 proteins standing in past its ends, gives the full variable domain DGGITQSPKYLFRKEGQNVTLSCEQNLNHDAMYWYRQDPGQGLRLIYYSQIVNDFQKGDIAEGYSVSREKKESFPLTVTSAQKNPTAFYLCASTRQGSQPQHFGDGTRLSIL.